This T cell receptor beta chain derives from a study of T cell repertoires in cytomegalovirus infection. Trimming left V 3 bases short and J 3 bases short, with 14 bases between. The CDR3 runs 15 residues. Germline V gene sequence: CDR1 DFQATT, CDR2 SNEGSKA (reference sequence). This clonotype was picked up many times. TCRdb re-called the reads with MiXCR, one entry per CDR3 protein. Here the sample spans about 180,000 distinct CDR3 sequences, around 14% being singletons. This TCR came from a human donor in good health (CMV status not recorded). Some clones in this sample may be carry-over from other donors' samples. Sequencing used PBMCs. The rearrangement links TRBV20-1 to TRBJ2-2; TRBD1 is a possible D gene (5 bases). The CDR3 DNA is TGCAGTGCTAGCGAGAGGCAGGGTGACACCGGGGAGCTGTTTTTT. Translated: CSASERQGDTGELFF.